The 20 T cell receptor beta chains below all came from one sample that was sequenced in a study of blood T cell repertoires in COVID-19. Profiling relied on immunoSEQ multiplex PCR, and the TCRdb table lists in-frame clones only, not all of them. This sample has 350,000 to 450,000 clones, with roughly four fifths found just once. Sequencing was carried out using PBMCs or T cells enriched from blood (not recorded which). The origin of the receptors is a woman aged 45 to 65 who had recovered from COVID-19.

The CDR3 loop reads CSVDRGVTEAFF. The CDR3 DNA is TGCAGCGTGGACAGGGGAGTCACTGAAGCTTTCTTT. The chain combines TRBV29-1 with TRBJ1-1, with TRBD1 matching 9 bases. This CDR3 comprises 12 residues. After removal of 6 bases from V and 4 bases from J, the junction contained 3 bases not matched to a gene. From germline, CDR1 is SQVTM and CDR2 ANQGSEA.

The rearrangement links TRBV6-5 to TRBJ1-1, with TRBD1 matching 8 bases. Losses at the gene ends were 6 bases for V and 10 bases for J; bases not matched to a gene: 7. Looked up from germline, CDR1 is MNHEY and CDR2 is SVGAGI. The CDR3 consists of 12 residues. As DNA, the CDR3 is TGTGCCAGCAGGGTACTGACAGGGGCAGCTTTCTTT. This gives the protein CASRVLTGAAFF.

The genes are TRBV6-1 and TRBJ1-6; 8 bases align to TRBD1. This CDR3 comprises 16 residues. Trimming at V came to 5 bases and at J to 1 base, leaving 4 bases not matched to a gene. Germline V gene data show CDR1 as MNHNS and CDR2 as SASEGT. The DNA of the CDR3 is TGTGCCAGCAGTAAAGGACAGGGTTCCTATAATTCACCCCTCCACTTT. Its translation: CASSKGQGSYNSPLHF.

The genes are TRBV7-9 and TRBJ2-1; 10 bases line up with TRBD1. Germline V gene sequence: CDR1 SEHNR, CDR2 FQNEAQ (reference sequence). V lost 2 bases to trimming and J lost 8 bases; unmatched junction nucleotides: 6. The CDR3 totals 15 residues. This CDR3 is CASSLRQGAVDEQFF. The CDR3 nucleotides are TGTGCCAGCAGCTTAAGACAGGGGGCTGTAGATGAGCAGTTCTTC.

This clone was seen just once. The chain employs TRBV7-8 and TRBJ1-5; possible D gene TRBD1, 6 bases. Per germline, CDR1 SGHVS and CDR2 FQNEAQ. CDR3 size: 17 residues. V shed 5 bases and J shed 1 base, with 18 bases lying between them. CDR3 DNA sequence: TGTGCCAGCAGCCCGTCCCGGTGGGGGGGCAGCAATCAGCCCCAGCATTTT. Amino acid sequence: CASSPSRWGGSNQPQHF.

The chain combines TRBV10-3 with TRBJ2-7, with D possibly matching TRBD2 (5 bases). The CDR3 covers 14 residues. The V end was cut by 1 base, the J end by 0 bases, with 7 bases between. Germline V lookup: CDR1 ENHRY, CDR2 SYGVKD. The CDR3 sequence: CAISEFGDSYEQYF. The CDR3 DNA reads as TGTGCCATCAGTGAGTTCGGGGACTCCTACGAGCAGTACTTC.

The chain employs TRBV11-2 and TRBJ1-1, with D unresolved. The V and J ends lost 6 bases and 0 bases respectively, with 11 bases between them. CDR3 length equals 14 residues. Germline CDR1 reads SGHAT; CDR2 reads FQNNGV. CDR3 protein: CASSRTAMNTEAFF. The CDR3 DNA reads TGTGCCAGCAGTCGGACTGCCATGAACACTGAAGCTTTCTTT.

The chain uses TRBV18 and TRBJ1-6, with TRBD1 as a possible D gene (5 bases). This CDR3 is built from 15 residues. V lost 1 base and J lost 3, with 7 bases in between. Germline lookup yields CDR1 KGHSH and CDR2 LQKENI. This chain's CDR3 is CASSPQQDYNSPLHF. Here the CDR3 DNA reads TGTGCCAGCTCACCACAACAGGACTATAATTCACCCCTCCACTTT.

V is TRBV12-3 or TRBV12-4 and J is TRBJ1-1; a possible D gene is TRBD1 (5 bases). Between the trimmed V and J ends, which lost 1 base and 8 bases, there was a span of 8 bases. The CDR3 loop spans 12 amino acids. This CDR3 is CASSLGGSEAFF. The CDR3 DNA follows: TGTGCCAGCAGTTTAGGGGGCTCGGAAGCTTTCTTT.

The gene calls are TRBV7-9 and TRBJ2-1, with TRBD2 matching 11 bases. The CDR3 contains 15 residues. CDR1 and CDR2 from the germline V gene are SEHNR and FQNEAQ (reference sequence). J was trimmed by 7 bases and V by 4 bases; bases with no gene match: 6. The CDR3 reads CASSSGTSGPNEQFF. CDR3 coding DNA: TGTGCCAGCAGCTCGGGGACTAGCGGTCCTAATGAGCAGTTCTTC.

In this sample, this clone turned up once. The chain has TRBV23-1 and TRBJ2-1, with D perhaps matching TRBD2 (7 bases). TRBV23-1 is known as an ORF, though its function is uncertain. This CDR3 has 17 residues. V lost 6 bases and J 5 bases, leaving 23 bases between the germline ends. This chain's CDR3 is CASSHRNMAGDNNEQFF. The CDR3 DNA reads TGCGCCAGCAGCCACAGGAATATGGCGGGGGACAACAATGAGCAGTTCTTC.

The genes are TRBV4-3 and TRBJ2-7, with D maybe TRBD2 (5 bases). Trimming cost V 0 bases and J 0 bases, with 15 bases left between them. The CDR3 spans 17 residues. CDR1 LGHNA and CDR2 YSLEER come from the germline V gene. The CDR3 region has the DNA TGCGCCAGCAGCCAAGATTTAACAATAGCGCACTCCTACGAGCAGTACTTC. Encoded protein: CASSQDLTIAHSYEQYF.

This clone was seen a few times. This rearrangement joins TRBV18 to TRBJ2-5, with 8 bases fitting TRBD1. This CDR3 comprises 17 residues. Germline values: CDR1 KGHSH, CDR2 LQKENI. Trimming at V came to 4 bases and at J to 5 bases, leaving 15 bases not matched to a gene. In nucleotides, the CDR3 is TGTGCCAGCTCACGTGTCCCGGGACAGGTTGGGGTGGAGACCCAGTACTTC. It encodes CASSRVPGQVGVETQYF.

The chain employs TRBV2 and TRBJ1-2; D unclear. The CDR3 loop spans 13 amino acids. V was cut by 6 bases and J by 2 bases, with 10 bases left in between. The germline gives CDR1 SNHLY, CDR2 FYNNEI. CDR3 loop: CASRVLPNYGYTF. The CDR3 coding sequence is TGTGCCAGCAGGGTACTCCCCAACTATGGCTACACCTTC.

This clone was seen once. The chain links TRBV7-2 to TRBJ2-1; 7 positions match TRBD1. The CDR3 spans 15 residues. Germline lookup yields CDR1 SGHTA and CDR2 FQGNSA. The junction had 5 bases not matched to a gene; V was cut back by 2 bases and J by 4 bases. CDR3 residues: CASSLSGTVYNEQFF. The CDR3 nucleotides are TGTGCCAGCAGCTTATCGGGGACAGTATACAATGAGCAGTTCTTC.

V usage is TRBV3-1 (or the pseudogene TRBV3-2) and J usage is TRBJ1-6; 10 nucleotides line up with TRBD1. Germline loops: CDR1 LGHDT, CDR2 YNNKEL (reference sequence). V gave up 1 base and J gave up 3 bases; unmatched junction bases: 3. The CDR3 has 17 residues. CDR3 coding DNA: TGTGCCAGCAGCCAAGTAGGGACAGGGGACTATAATTCACCCCTCCACTTT. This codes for CASSQVGTGDYNSPLHF.

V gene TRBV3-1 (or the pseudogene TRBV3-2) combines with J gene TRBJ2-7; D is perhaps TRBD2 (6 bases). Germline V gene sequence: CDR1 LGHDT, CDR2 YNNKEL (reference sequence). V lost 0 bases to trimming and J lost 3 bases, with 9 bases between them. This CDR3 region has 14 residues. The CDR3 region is CASSQDRGFYEQYF. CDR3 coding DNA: TGTGCCAGCAGCCAAGATCGGGGGTTCTACGAGCAGTACTTC.

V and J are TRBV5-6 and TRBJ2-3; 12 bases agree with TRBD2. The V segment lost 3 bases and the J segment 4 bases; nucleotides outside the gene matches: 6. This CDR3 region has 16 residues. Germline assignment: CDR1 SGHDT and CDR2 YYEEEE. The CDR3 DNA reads TGTGCCAGCAGCTCGTTGACTAGCGGGAGAGCAGATACGCAGTATTTT. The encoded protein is CASSSLTSGRADTQYF.

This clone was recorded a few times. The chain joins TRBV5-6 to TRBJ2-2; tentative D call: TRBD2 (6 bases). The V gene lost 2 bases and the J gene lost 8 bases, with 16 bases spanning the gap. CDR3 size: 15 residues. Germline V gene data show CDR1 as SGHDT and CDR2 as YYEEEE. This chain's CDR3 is CASSFSGGYSGELFF. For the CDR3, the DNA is TGTGCCAGCAGCTTTTCAGGAGGGTACTCTGGGGAGCTGTTTTTT.

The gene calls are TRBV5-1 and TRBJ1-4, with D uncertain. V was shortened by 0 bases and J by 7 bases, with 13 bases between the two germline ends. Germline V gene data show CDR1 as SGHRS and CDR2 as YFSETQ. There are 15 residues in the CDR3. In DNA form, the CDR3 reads TGCGCCAGCAGCTTGGACTGGGCGGGCGCTGAAAAACTGTTTTTT. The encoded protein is CASSLDWAGAEKLFF. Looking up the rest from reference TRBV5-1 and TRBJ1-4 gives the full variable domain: KAGVTQTPRYLIKTRGQQVTLSCSPISGHRSVSWYQQTPGQGLQFLFEYFSETQRNKGNFPGRFSGRQFSNSRSEMNVSTLELGDSALYLCASSLDWAGAEKLFFGSGTQLSVL.